This TCR beta chain comes out of a study of regulatory T cells in long-lasting Graves disease. This clonotype has more than one count but fewer than ten. Investigators prepared the TCR beta libraries by applying iRepertoire HTBI primers and Arm-PCR of CDR3 regions. Via MiXCR, TCRdb re-called the multiplex PCR reads, giving one row per CDR3 protein. This sample has fewer than 650,000 distinct CDR3 sequences; around 17% occur once, and the top ten carry approximately 20%. Time point indicated: newly diagnosed GD, antithyroid drugs for less than 3 months. The TCR library was made from RNA that had been extracted from PBMCs in TRIzol. Trimming removed 2 bases at V and 6 bases at J, with 24 bases between. The length of the CDR3 is 17 residues. Germline loops: CDR1 SGHRS, CDR2 YFSETQ. The sample was also linked to a second study, of T cells in Graves' hyperthyroidism and ophthalmopathy. That work contributes: A 13 V-J signature model discriminated ophthalmopathy versus stable hyperthyroidism.

The sample in question was peripheral blood mononuclear cells (PBMCs), obtained at new diagnosis, from a patient treated with antithyroid drugs. V gene TRBV5-1 combines with J gene TRBJ2-7; TRBD1 might be the D (6 bases). This clonotype originated in a woman aged 30 to 39 with Graves disease. CDR3 residues: CASSLTGQSVATFEQYF. The CDR3 DNA is TGCGCCAGCAGCTTAACGGGACAAAGTGTGGCAACCTTCGAGCAGTACTTC.